The entry below gives a single TCR beta chain sequence along with its context. These data originate in a study of CD8 T cells in Susac syndrome. Germline V gene lookup returns CDR1 SGHTA and CDR2 FQGNSA. Trimming removed 4 bases at V and 3 bases at J, with 12 bases between. CDR3 size: 14 residues. Random hexamers served to reverse transcribe about 0.5 to 1 ug RNA. TCRdb fed the immunoSEQ multiplex PCR reads into MiXCR, producing one record per CDR3 protein. The table lists about 140,000 distinct CDR3 sequences, 90% to 95% of them singletons. Sequences were obtained from CD8+ T cells from PBMCs. The sequence was collected from a human donor in good health. V usage is TRBV7-2 and J usage is TRBJ2-5, with D hard to call. The CDR3 sequence is CASSSPGVEETQYF. CDR3 coding DNA: TGTGCCAGCAGCTCCCCGGGCGTCGAAGAGACCCAGTACTTC.